These T cell receptor beta chains were read from a single sample in a study of cytomegalovirus exposure and HLA in healthy donors. The data were produced by immunoSEQ multiplex PCR, yet TCRdb's version contains in-frame clones alone and is incomplete. The sample has about 60,000 clones; roughly 70% are singletons. Sequencing was performed on PBMCs. These receptors came from a woman in her fifties or sixties in good health and CMV-seropositive. The CDR3 runs from the conserved cysteine through the conserved F or W. The order of the fields is J gene, D gene, V gene, clone size, CDR3 DNA, CDR3 protein. D genes are given only for firm matches. The listing skips clone size in some rows; elsewhere it reads once, few, many or a size class.

j_gene: TRBJ2-1; d_gene: TRBD2; v_gene: TRBV5-6; abundance: -; CDR3nt: TGTGCCAGCAGCTTGTTAGCGGGGGCCCTTAGTGAGCAGTTCTTC; CDR3aa: CASSLLAGALSEQFF
j_gene: TRBJ2-7; d_gene: -; v_gene: TRBV4-1; abundance: once; CDR3nt: TGCGCCAGCAGCCAGGCCCGCTCCTACGAGCAGTACTTC; CDR3aa: CASSQARSYEQYF
j_gene: TRBJ2-1; d_gene: TRBD2; v_gene: TRBV12-5; abundance: -; CDR3nt: TGTGCTAGTGGGGAGACTAGCGGGGGGAACAATGAGCAGTTCTTC; CDR3aa: CASGETSGGNNEQFF
j_gene: TRBJ2-3; d_gene: TRBD1; v_gene: TRBV5-8; abundance: -; CDR3nt: TGTGCCAGCAGCTACCTACAGGGGGCAATAGATACGCAGTATTTT; CDR3aa: CASSYLQGAIDTQYF
j_gene: TRBJ2-1; d_gene: -; v_gene: TRBV29-1; abundance: once; CDR3nt: TGCAGCGTTGATCGCAATGAGCAGTTCTTC; CDR3aa: CSVDRNEQFF
j_gene: TRBJ1-1; d_gene: TRBD1; v_gene: TRBV7-2; abundance: few; CDR3nt: TGTGCCAGCAGCTCCGGACAGGCCCTTCGTGCTGAAGCTTTCTTT; CDR3aa: CASSSGQALRAEAFF
j_gene: TRBJ1-1; d_gene: -; v_gene: TRBV7-9; abundance: -; CDR3nt: TGTGCCAGCAGCTTAGCGGAGGGTTTAGCTGAAGCTTTCTTT; CDR3aa: CASSLAEGLAEAFF
j_gene: TRBJ1-1; d_gene: -; v_gene: TRBV28; abundance: -; CDR3nt: TGTGCCAGCAGTTTCGGGGGATCTGAAGCTTTCTTT; CDR3aa: CASSFGGSEAFF
j_gene: TRBJ1-5; d_gene: -; v_gene: TRBV5-4; abundance: few; CDR3nt: TGTGCCAGCAGCCCCGGGCTCAGCGGCCAGCCCCAGCATTTT; CDR3aa: CASSPGLSGQPQHF
j_gene: TRBJ1-1; d_gene: -; v_gene: TRBV11-2; abundance: -; CDR3nt: TGTGCCAGCAGCTCCGGGGGGGGTTTTGAAGCTTTCTTT; CDR3aa: CASSSGGGFEAFF
j_gene: TRBJ1-3; d_gene: TRBD1; v_gene: TRBV7-8; abundance: -; CDR3nt: TGTGCCAGCAGTGGGACAGGGGGGTTCTCTGGAAACACCATATATTTT; CDR3aa: CASSGTGGFSGNTIYF
j_gene: TRBJ1-3; d_gene: -; v_gene: TRBV7-2; abundance: -; CDR3nt: TGTGCCAGCAGCTTAGTCGGAGGAGCTGGAAACACCATATATTTT; CDR3aa: CASSLVGGAGNTIYF
j_gene: TRBJ2-1; d_gene: -; v_gene: TRBV2; abundance: -; CDR3nt: TGTGCCAGCAGCCCGAGGCTAGCCGCCGTGGATGAGCAGTTCTTC; CDR3aa: CASSPRLAAVDEQFF
j_gene: TRBJ2-7; d_gene: TRBD1; v_gene: TRBV25-1; abundance: -; CDR3nt: TGTGCCAGCAGACTTGGGACAGCCAATTCCTACGAGCAGTACTTC; CDR3aa: CASRLGTANSYEQYF
j_gene: TRBJ2-2; d_gene: -; v_gene: TRBV11-3; abundance: -; CDR3nt: TGTGCCAGCAGCTTAACAGGGACGAACACCGGGGAGCTGTTTTTT; CDR3aa: CASSLTGTNTGELFF